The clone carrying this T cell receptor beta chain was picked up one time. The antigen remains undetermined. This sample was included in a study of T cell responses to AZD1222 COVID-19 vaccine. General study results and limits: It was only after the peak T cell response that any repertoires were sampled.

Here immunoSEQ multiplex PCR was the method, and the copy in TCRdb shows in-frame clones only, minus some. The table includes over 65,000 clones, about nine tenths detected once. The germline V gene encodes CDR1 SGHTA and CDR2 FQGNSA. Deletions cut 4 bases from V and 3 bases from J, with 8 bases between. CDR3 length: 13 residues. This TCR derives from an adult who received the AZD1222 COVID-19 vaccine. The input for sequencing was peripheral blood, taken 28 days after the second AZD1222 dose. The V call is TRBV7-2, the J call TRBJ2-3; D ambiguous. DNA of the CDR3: TGTGCCAGCAGCTCTCAACAGACAGATACGCAGTATTTT. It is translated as CASSSQQTDTQYF.